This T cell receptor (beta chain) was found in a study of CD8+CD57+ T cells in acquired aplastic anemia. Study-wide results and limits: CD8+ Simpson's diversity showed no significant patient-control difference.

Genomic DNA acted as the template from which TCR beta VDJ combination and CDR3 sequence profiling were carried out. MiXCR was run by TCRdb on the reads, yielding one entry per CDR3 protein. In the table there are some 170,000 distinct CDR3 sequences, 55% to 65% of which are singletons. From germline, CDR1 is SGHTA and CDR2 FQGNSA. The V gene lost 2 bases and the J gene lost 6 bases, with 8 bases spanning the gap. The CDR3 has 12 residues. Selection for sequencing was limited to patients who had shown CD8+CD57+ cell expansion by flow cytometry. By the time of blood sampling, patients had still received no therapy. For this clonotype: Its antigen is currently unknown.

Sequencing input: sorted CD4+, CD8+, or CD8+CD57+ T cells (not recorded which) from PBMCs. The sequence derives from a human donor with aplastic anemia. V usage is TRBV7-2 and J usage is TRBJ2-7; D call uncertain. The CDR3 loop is CASSLYGFEQYF. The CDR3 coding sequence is TGTGCCAGCAGCTTATACGGGTTCGAGCAGTACTTC.